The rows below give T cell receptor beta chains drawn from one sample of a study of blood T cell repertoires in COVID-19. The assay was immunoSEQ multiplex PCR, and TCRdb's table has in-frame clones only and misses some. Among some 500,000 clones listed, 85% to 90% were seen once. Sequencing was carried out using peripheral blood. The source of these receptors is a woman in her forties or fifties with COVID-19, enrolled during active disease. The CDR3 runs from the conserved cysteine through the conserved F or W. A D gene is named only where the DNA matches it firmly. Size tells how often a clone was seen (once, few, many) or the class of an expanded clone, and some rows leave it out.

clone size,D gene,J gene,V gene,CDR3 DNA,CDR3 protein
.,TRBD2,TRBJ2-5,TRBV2,TGTGCCGGTACTAGCGGGGAGACCCAGTACTTC,CAGTSGETQYF
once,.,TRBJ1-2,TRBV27,TGTGCCAGCAGTCCGTGGTCGGGTTCCTATGGCTACACCTTC,CASSPWSGSYGYTF
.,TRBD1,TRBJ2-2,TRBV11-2,TGTGCCAGCAGCCTAGGTGTGGGACAGGGGGCGCCGGACACCGGGGAGCTGTTTTTT,CASSLGVGQGAPDTGELFF
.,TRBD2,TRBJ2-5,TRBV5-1,TGCGCCAGCAGCCCCCGGGGAGCGGGGGGGAAAGAGACCCAGTACTTC,CASSPRGAGGKETQYF
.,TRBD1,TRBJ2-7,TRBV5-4,TGTGCCAGCACCGGGACAGGCGTTTCCTACGAGCAGTACTTC,CASTGTGVSYEQYF
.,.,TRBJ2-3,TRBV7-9,TGTGCCAGCAGCCGTACGGGACTTTCACCGTATTTT,CASSRTGLSPYF
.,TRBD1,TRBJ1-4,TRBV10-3,TGTGCCATCAGTGTGTACCGGGACAGGGGTGAAAAACTGTTTTTT,CAISVYRDRGEKLFF
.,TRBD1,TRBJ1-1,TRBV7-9,TGTGCCGGAGGGGGCGACGACACTGAAGCTTTCTTT,CAGGGDDTEAFF
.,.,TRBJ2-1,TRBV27,TGTGCCAGCAGTGTAGACAGATTATACAATGAGCAGTTCTTC,CASSVDRLYNEQFF
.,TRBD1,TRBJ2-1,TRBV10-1,TGCGCCAGCAGTGAGTGGACAGGGGGCTCCTACAATGAGCAGTTCTTC,CASSEWTGGSYNEQFF
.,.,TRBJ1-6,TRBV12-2,TGTGCAAGTCGCTTAGTGTCAACAGGGGTATCACCCCTCCACTTT,CASRLVSTGVSPLHF
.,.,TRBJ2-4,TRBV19,TGTGCCAGTAGGCCGATGCCGGGGGAGCGGGCCAAAAACATTCAGTACTTC,CASRPMPGERAKNIQYF
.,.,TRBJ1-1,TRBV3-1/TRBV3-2,TGTGCCAGCAGCCAAGATCCCAGGATTTACACTGAAGCTTTCTTT,CASSQDPRIYTEAFF
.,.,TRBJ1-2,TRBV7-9,TGTGCCAGCAGCTACCCGGGCGGGGGATATGGCTACACCTTC,CASSYPGGGYGYTF
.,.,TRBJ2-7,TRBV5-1,TGCGCCAGCAGCTTGCACAGGGCGCCCTACGAGCAGTACTTC,CASSLHRAPYEQYF
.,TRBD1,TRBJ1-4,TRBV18,TGTGCCAGCTCTTTCACAGGGGACACTAATGAAAAACTGTTTTTT,CASSFTGDTNEKLFF
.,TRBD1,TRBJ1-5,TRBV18,TGTGCCAGCTCACCCGCGGGACAGGGGACTCAACAGCCCCAGCATTTT,CASSPAGQGTQQPQHF
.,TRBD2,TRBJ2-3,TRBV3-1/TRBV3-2,TGTGCCAGCAGCCATACGACTAGCGAGGCCACAGATACGCAGTATTTT,CASSHTTSEATDTQYF
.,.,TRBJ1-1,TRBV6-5,TGTGCCAGCACAACTAGTGGGGACACTGAAGCTTTCTTT,CASTTSGDTEAFF
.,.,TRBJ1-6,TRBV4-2,TGTGCCAGCAGCCAAGATTCGGAGGAGGGACTCCCGGGTTCACCCCTCCACTTT,CASSQDSEEGLPGSPLHF
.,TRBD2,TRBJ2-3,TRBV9,TGTGCCAGCAGCTTCGGACTAGCGGTGACAGATACGCAGTATTTT,CASSFGLAVTDTQYF
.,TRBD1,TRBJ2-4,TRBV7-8,TGTGCCAGCAGCCGGACAGGGGATGTTGTCAAAAACATTCAGTACTTC,CASSRTGDVVKNIQYF
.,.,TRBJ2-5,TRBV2,TGTGCCGGTACCAGAGAGACCCAGTACTTC,CAGTRETQYF
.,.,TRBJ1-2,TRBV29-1,TGCAGCGCCCTAAGTACGGTTAACTATGGCTACACCTTC,CSALSTVNYGYTF
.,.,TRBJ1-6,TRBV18,TGTGCCAGCTCACCCCGGTCCAGGGGCTCCTATAATTCACCCCTCCACTTT,CASSPRSRGSYNSPLHF
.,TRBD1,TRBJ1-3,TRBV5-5,TGTGCCAGCAGCATGGGGGCCTTCCGGACAGGGGACAGAAACACCATATATTTT,CASSMGAFRTGDRNTIYF